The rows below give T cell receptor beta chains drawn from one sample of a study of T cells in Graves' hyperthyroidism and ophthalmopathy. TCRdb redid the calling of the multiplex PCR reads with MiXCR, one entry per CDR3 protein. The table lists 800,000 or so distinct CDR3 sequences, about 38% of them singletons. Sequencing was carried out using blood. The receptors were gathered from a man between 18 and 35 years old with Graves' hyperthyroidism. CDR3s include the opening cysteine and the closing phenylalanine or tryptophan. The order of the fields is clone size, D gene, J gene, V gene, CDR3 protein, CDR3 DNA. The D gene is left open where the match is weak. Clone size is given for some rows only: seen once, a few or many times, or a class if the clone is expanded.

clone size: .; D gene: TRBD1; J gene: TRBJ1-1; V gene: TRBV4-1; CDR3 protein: CASSPTQGARAFF; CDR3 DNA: TGCGCCAGCAGCCCAACTCAGGGGGCGAGGGCTTTCTTT
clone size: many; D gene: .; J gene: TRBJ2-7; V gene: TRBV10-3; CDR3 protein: CAISQGSNEQYF; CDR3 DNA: TGTGCCATCAGTCAGGGGTCCAACGAGCAGTACTTC
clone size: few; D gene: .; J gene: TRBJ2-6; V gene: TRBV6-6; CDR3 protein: CASQFAGGANVLTF; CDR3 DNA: TGTGCCAGCCAGTTTGCTGGAGGGGCCAACGTCCTGACTTTC
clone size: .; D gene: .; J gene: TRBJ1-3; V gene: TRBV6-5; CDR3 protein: CASSPDSLISGNTIYF; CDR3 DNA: TGTGCCAGCAGTCCGGACAGCCTCATCTCTGGAAACACCATATATTTT
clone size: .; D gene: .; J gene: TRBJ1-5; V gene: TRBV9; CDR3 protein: CASSVGTEDQPQHF; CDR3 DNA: TGTGCCAGCAGCGTAGGGACGGAAGATCAGCCCCAGCATTTT
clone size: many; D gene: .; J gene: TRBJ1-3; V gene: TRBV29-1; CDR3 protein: CSVEGQRSGNTIYF; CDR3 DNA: TGCAGCGTTGAAGGGCAACGCTCTGGAAACACCATATATTTT
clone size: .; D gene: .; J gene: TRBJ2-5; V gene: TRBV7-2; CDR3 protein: CASRTGTPKGTQYF; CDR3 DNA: TGTGCCAGCAGAACCGGGACGCCAAAGGGGACCCAGTACTTC
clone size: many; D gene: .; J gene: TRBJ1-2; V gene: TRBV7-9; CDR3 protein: CASSHHRESNYGYTF; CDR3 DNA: TGTGCCAGCAGCCATCACAGGGAATCTAACTATGGCTACACCTTC
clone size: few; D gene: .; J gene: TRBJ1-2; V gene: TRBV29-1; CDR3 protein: CSVEGPYGYTF; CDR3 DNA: TGCAGCGTTGAGGGTCCCTATGGCTACACCTTC
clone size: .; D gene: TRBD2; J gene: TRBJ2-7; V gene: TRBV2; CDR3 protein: CASSQDGGEYEQYF; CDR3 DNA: TGTGCCAGCAGCCAAGACGGGGGGGAGTACGAGCAGTACTTC
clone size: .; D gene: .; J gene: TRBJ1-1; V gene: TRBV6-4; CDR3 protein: CASSEHLNTEAFF; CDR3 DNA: TGTGCCAGCAGTGAACATTTGAACACTGAAGCTTTCTTT
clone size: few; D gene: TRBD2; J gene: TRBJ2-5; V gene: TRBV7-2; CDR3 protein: CASRRGGGEETQYF; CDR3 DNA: TGTGCCAGCAGACGAGGCGGGGGAGAAGAGACCCAGTACTTC
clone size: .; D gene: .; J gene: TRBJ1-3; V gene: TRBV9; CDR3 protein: CASSGEEGFGNTIYF; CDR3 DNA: TGTGCCAGCAGCGGGGAGGAGGGCTTTGGAAACACCATATATTTT
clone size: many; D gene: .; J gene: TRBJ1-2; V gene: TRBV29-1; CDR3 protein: CSVEDDYSYGYTF; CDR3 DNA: TGCAGCGTTGAAGATGACTATTCCTATGGCTACACCTTC
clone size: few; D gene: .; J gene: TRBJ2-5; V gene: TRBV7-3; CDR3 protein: CASSLTGLGGPETQYF; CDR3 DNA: TGTGCCAGCAGCTTAACGGGCCTCGGCGGTCCAGAGACCCAGTACTTC
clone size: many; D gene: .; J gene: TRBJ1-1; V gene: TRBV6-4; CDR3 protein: CASSDDRYTEAFF; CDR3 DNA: TGTGCCAGCAGTGACGACAGATACACTGAAGCTTTCTTT
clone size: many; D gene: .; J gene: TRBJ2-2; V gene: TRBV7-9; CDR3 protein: CASSLSMAGELFF; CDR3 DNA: TGTGCCAGCAGCCTGAGCATGGCCGGGGAGCTGTTTTTT
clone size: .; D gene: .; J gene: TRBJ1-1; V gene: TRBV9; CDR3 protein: CASSVGQGKTEAFF; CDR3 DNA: TGTGCCAGCAGCGTAGGGCAGGGGAAGACTGAAGCTTTCTTT
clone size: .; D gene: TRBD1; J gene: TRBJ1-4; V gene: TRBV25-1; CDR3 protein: CASSFGGQGNEKLFF; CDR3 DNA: TGTGCCAGCAGTTTTGGAGGACAGGGTAATGAAAAACTGTTTTTT
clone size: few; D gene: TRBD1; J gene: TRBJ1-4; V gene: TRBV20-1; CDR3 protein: CSARRDRLDGEKLFF; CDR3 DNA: TGCAGTGCTAGACGGGACAGGTTAGACGGTGAAAAACTGTTTTTT
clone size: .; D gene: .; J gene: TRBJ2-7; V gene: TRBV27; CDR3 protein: CASRTQAYEQYF; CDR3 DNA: TGTGCCAGCAGAACACAGGCCTACGAGCAGTACTTC
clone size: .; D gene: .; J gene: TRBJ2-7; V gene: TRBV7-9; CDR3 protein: CASSMVYRAPMQYF; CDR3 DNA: TGTGCCAGCTCTATGGTTTACAGGGCCCCCATGCAGTACTTC
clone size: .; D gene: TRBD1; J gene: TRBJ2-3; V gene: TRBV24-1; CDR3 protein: CATSDSDRGTDTQYF; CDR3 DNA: TGTGCCACCAGTGATTCGGACAGGGGGACAGATACGCAGTATTTT
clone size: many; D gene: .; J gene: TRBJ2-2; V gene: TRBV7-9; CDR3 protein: CASIQDTGELFF; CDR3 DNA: TGTGCCAGCATACAGGACACCGGGGAGCTGTTTTTT
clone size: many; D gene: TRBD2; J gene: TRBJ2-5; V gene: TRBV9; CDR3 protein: CASSGGLAGKEETQYF; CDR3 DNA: TGTGCCAGCAGCGGGGGACTAGCGGGAAAGGAGGAGACCCAGTACTTC
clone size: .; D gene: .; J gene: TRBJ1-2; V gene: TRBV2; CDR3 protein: CASNRPGGGYGYTF; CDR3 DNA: TGTGCCAGCAACCGACCGGGCGGGGGGTATGGCTACACCTTC
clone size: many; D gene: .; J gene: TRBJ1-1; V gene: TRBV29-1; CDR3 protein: CSVVQGMDTEAFF; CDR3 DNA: TGCAGCGTTGTGCAGGGCATGGACACTGAAGCTTTCTTT
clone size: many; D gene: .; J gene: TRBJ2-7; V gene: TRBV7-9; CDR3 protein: CASSAPQSYEQYF; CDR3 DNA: TGTGCCAGCAGCGCCCCCCAGAGCTACGAGCAGTACTTC